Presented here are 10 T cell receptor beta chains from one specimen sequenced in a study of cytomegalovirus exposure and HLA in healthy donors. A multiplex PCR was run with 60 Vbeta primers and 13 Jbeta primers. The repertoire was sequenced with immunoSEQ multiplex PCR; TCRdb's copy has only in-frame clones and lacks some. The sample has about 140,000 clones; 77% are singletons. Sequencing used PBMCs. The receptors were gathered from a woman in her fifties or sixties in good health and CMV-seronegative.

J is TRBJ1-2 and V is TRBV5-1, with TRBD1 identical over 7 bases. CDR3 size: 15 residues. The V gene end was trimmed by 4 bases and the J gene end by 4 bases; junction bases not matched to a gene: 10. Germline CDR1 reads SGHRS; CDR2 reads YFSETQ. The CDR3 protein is CASSLRQGLGYGYTF. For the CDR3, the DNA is TGCGCCAGCAGCCTACGACAGGGCCTGGGCTATGGCTACACCTTC.

The CDR3 DNA reads TGTGCCAGTAGTATACCAAGGGACAAGCCTTTGGGAGCTTTCTTT. Its protein is CASSIPRDKPLGAFF. V gene TRBV19 combines with J gene TRBJ1-1, with D perhaps TRBD1 (6 bases). V dropped 2 bases and J dropped 10 bases, with 20 bases sitting between them. CDR1 and CDR2 (germline): LNHDA, SQIVND (reference sequence). The CDR3 contains 15 residues.

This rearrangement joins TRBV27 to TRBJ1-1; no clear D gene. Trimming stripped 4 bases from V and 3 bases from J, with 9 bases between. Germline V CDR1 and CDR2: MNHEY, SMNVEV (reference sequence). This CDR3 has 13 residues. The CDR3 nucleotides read TGTGCCAGCAGTTCTGGCTTTTACACTGAAGCTTTCTTT. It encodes CASSSGFYTEAFF.

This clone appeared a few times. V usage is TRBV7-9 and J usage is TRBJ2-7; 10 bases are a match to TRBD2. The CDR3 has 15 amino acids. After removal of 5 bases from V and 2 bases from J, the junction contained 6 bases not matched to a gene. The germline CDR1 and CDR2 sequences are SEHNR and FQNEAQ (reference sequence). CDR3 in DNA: TGTGCCAGCAGCCCAACTAGCGGGGACACCTACGAGCAGTACTTC. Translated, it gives CASSPTSGDTYEQYF.

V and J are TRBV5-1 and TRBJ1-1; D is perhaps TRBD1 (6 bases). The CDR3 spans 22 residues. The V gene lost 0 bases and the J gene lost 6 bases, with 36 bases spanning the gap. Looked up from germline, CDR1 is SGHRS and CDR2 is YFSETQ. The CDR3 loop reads CASSLAVRGGGQPPPLGAEAFF. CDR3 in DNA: TGCGCCAGCAGCTTGGCCGTGAGGGGGGGAGGACAGCCGCCACCTTTGGGCGCTGAAGCTTTCTTT.

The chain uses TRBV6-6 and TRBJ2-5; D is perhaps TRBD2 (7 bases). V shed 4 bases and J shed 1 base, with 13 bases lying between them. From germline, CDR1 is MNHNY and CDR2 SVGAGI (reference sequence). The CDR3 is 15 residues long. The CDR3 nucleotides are TGTGCCAGCAGTTCCGATAGGGGGGGCCAAGAGACCCAGTACTTC. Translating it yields CASSSDRGGQETQYF.

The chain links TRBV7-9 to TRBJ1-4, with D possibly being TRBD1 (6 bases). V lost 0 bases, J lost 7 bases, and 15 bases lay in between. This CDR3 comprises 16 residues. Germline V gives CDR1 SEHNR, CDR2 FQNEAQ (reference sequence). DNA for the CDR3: TGTGCCAGCAGCTTAGCGCTGGGGGCAGGAGGTGAAAAACTGTTTTTT. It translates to CASSLALGAGGEKLFF.

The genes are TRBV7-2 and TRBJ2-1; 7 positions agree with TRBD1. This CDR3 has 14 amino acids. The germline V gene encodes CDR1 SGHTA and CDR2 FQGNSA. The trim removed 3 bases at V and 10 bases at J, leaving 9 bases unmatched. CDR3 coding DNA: TGTGCCAGCAGCTTCGGACAGGCTAACGGCGAGCAGTTCTTC. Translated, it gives CASSFGQANGEQFF.

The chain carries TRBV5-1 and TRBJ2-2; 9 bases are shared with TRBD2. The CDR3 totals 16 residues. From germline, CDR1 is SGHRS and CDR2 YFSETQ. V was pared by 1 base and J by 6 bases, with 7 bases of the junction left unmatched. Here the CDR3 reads CASSLSLAGYSGELFF. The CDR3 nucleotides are TGCGCCAGCAGCTTGTCCCTAGCGGGGTATTCCGGGGAGCTGTTTTTT.

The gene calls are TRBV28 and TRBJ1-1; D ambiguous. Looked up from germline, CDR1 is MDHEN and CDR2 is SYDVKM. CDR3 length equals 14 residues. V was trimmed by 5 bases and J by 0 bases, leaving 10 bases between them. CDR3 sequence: CASSKQRLNTEAFF. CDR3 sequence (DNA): TGTGCCAGCAGTAAACAGCGGTTGAACACTGAAGCTTTCTTT.